This TCR beta chain was captured by sequencing in a study of technical replicates of blood from a handful of donors (dated by TCRdb to the late 2010s). Libraries came from the immunoSEQ multiplex PCR assay. TCRdb took this table from immuneACCESS and kept in-frame rearrangements with V and J called. Such tables lack part of the clones; where checked against another copy, unresolved V genes explain under half of the gap, and the rest is unexplained. This sample holds roughly 79,000 clones; around 91% were observed only once. The top ten hold 0.35% to 0.4% of the sample. As to this clone: The antigen it recognizes is unknown. The record has no base qualities; no much larger clone is one base away.

The CDR3 starts with the cysteine, ends with the phenylalanine, and has 14 residues. This entry keeps only the CDR3 DNA: 42 bases, framed from base 1. Looking up the germline V gene yields CDR1 MNHEY and CDR2 SVGAGI. A distance of 11 bases separates the germline ends of V and J, which lose 0 bases and 5 bases respectively. The sequencing input was T cells isolated from PBMCs. The sequence joins TRBV6-5 to TRBJ2-7; perhaps TRBD1 is the D gene, with 6 bases matching. The clonotype comes from a human donor in good health. Some clones in this sample may be carry-over from other donors' samples. The DNA sequence is TGTGCCAGCAGTTACTCGACAGGTCCGAACGAGCAGTACTTC. It translates to CASSYSTGPNEQYF.